Each of the 24 T cell receptor beta chains below was sequenced from the same sample in a study of blood T cell repertoires in COVID-19. Profiling relied on immunoSEQ multiplex PCR, and the TCRdb table lists in-frame clones only, not all of them. The data contain around 57,000 clones, 70% to 85% of them seen just once; the ten biggest clones take up 5.5%. The material sequenced was peripheral blood. The origin of the receptors is a woman in her sixties or seventies with acute or convalescent COVID-19.

In DNA form, the CDR3 reads TGTGCCAGCAGTGGGCAGGGGGCGCGGCAAGAGACCCAGTACTTC. Protein product: CASSGQGARQETQYF. The chain links TRBV6-6 to TRBJ2-5; 8 bases map to TRBD1. The CDR3 length is 15 residues. Germline loops: CDR1 MNHNY, CDR2 SVGAGI (reference sequence). V was pared by 5 bases and J by 2 bases, with 7 bases of the junction left unmatched.

The chain is built from TRBV6-5 and TRBJ2-7; TRBD1 matches at 10 bases. The J segment lost 3 bases and the V segment lost 2 bases, leaving 4 bases of the junction unmatched. Germline CDR1 is MNHEY and CDR2 is SVGAGI. The CDR3 extends over 15 amino acids. DNA for the CDR3: TGTGCCAGCAGTTACCGGGACAGGGGTCACTACGAGCAGTACTTC. Amino acids: CASSYRDRGHYEQYF.

The V call is TRBV29-1, the J call TRBJ2-6; 8 bases are shared with TRBD1. The CDR3 length is 15 residues. Per germline, CDR1 SQVTM and CDR2 ANQGSEA. The trim removed 8 bases at V and 0 bases at J, leaving 6 bases unmatched. CDR3 in amino acids: CSTRTGSSGANVLTF. The CDR3 bases are TGCAGCACACGGACAGGGAGCTCTGGGGCCAACGTCCTGACTTTC.

This clone was counted once. This rearrangement joins TRBV5-1 to TRBJ1-4; D gene unclear. This CDR3 is 15 amino acids long. V was trimmed by 4 bases and J by 4 bases, leaving 14 bases between them. Germline V CDR1 and CDR2: SGHRS, YFSETQ. In DNA, the CDR3 is TGCGCCAGCAGCGGAGGGATCCAAGATAATGAAAAACTGTTTTTT. This translates into CASSGGIQDNEKLFF.

This clone was picked up one time. The chain employs TRBV6-5 and TRBJ1-2; D remains ambiguous. Germline CDR1 MNHEY, CDR2 SVGAGI. Deletions cut 6 bases from V and 1 base from J, with 9 bases between. The CDR3 sequence is 13 residues long. The chain's CDR3 is CASRQADNYGYTF. The CDR3, as DNA: TGTGCCAGCAGGCAGGCCGATAACTATGGCTACACCTTC.

The chain employs TRBV6-6 and TRBJ1-4; no clear D. The germline gives CDR1 MNHNY, CDR2 SVGAGI (reference sequence). This CDR3 region has 19 residues. The V and J ends lost 5 bases and 0 bases respectively, with 22 bases between them. CDR3 residues: CASSLGYGGILATNEKLFF. In DNA form, the CDR3 reads TGTGCCAGCAGTCTAGGGTATGGCGGGATACTTGCAACTAATGAAAAACTGTTTTTT.

CDR3 protein: CASSPGTYEQYF. The CDR3 bases are TGTGCCAGCTCCCCAGGCACCTACGAGCAGTACTTC. V and J are TRBV19 and TRBJ2-7, with D unresolved. CDR1 is LNHDA and CDR2 is SQIVND in the germline V gene (reference sequence). Trimming left V 9 bases short and J 2 bases short, with 11 bases between. This CDR3 has 12 amino acids.

The chain recombines TRBV24-1 with TRBJ2-3; 14 bases are shared with TRBD2. Germline CDR1 reads KGHDR; CDR2 reads SFDVKD. The CDR3 totals 16 residues. The V gene end was trimmed by 7 bases and the J gene end by 3 bases; junction bases not matched to a gene: 5. This CDR3 reads CATSIRTSGGTDTQYF. Written as DNA, the CDR3 is TGTGCCACCAGCATTAGGACTAGCGGGGGGACAGATACGCAGTATTTT.

The genes are TRBV2 and TRBJ1-2; 7 bases line up with TRBD1. Germline V gives CDR1 SNHLY, CDR2 FYNNEI. CDR3 length equals 17 residues. The V gene end was trimmed by 4 bases and the J gene end by 4 bases; junction bases not matched to a gene: 15. The CDR3 protein is CASSGFSTTGTVYGYTF. The CDR3 region has the DNA TGTGCCAGCAGTGGTTTCTCGACTACCGGGACAGTCTATGGCTACACCTTC.

This sequence joins TRBV5-1 and TRBJ1-2, with D perhaps TRBD1 (6 bases). V dropped 0 bases and J dropped 8 bases, with 11 bases sitting between them. CDR3 length: 13 amino acids. Looked up from germline, CDR1 is SGHRS and CDR2 is YFSETQ. CDR3 protein: CASSLDRVGGYTF. The CDR3 DNA follows: TGCGCCAGCAGCTTGGACAGGGTAGGGGGCTACACCTTC.

The chain is built from TRBV18 and TRBJ1-6; 9 nucleotides line up with TRBD1. The length of the CDR3 is 15 residues. J lost 8 bases, V lost 3 bases, and 5 bases had no gene match. The germline gives CDR1 KGHSH, CDR2 LQKENI. The CDR3: CASSPGQGSDSPLHF. The DNA for the CDR3 is TGTGCCAGCTCACCGGGACAGGGTTCGGATTCACCCCTCCACTTT. The variable domain in full, with the rest retrieved from reference TRBV18 and TRBJ1-6, is NAGVMQNPRHLVRRRGQEARLRCSPMKGHSHVYWYRQLPEEGLKFMVYLQKENIIDESGMPKERFSAEFPKEGPSILRIQQVVRGDSAAYFCASSPGQGSDSPLHFGNGTRLTVT.

This chain connects TRBV20-1 to TRBJ1-2, with 7 bases matching TRBD1. CDR1 and CDR2 from the germline V gene are DFQATT and SNEGSKA (reference sequence). This CDR3 is 14 amino acids long. The V segment lost 3 bases and the J segment 11 bases; nucleotides outside the gene matches: 15. The CDR3 DNA follows: TGCAGTGCTAGTGTCCAAGGGACAGAGGTCCCGTACACCTTC. This encodes CSASVQGTEVPYTF.

The rearrangement uses TRBV18 and TRBJ1-1, with 7 bases lining up with TRBD1. The CDR3 covers 15 residues. With V trimmed by 2 bases and J by 0 bases, 3 bases remained unmatched. Germline values: CDR1 KGHSH, CDR2 LQKENI. As DNA, the CDR3 is TGTGCCAGCTCACCATCGACAGGGATGAACACTGAAGCTTTCTTT. Protein sequence: CASSPSTGMNTEAFF. Full variable domain (missing parts from reference TRBV18 and TRBJ1-1): NAGVMQNPRHLVRRRGQEARLRCSPMKGHSHVYWYRQLPEEGLKFMVYLQKENIIDESGMPKERFSAEFPKEGPSILRIQQVVRGDSAAYFCASSPSTGMNTEAFFGQGTRLTVV.

This clone is medium-sized. The rearrangement uses TRBV7-9 and TRBJ1-4; weak D call: TRBD1 (6 bases). The CDR3 length is 17 residues. Trimming shortened V by 5 bases and J by 4 bases, and 20 bases separated the two germline ends. Germline V gene sequence: CDR1 SEHNR, CDR2 FQNEAQ (reference sequence). The chain's CDR3 is CASSPPGGRVGNEKLFF. The DNA of the CDR3 is TGTGCCAGCAGCCCACCCGGGGGGCGAGTAGGTAATGAAAAACTGTTTTTT.

V gene TRBV7-9 combines with J gene TRBJ2-2, with 9 bases fitting TRBD1. The CDR3 spans 15 residues. The trim removed 6 bases at V and 5 bases at J, leaving 7 bases unmatched. Germline loops: CDR1 SEHNR, CDR2 FQNEAQ (reference sequence). The CDR3 spells CASRYRDRATGELFF. The CDR3 nucleotides are TGTGCCAGCAGATACCGGGACAGGGCGACCGGGGAGCTGTTTTTT.

The chain has TRBV11-2 and TRBJ2-7; 8 bases agree with TRBD1. V was clipped by 1 base and J by 3 bases; unmatched bases: 5. This CDR3 contains 15 residues. Germline CDR1 reads SGHAT; CDR2 reads FQNNGV. The CDR3 DNA follows: TGTGCCAGCAGCTTAGCGGACAGGGAGGTCTACGAGCAGTACTTC. Protein: CASSLADREVYEQYF.

This chain connects TRBV3-1 (or the pseudogene TRBV3-2) to TRBJ1-3; D call uncertain. Germline lookup yields CDR1 LGHDT and CDR2 YNNKEL (reference sequence). This CDR3 spans 13 amino acids. Trimming left V 8 bases short and J 0 bases short, with 8 bases between. The CDR3 region has the DNA TGTGCCAGCGGGCCTTTCTCTGGAAACACCATATATTTT. Amino acid sequence: CASGPFSGNTIYF.

The DNA of the CDR3 is TGTGCCAGCAGCCAACAAACAGGGGCGTATGGCTACACCTTC. Translation: CASSQQTGAYGYTF. J is TRBJ1-2 and V is TRBV4-2, with 7 positions matching TRBD1. J was trimmed by 5 bases and V by 2 bases; bases with no gene match: 5. CDR1 and CDR2 (germline): LGHNA, YNFKEQ. This CDR3 contains 14 residues.

This chain uses TRBV6-5 with TRBJ2-1; D call uncertain. The V end was cut by 5 bases, the J end by 3 bases, with 8 bases between. The CDR3 extends over 13 amino acids. Germline CDR1 MNHEY, CDR2 SVGAGI. CDR3 in amino acids: CASSRSFYNEQFF. Written as DNA, the CDR3 is TGTGCCAGCAGTCGGTCATTCTACAATGAGCAGTTCTTC.

This chain links TRBV3-1 (or the pseudogene TRBV3-2) with TRBJ1-6; possibly TRBD1 for D (6 bases). Trimming cost V 8 bases and J 7 bases, with 9 bases left between them. The CDR3 runs to 12 residues. CDR1 LGHDT and CDR2 YNNKEL come from the germline V gene (reference sequence). DNA of the CDR3: TGTGCCAGCGGGGGCTGGAATTCACCCCTCCACTTT. Translated, it gives CASGGWNSPLHF.

V is TRBV12-5 and J is TRBJ2-5; no clear D. The CDR3 length is 10 residues. V lost 11 bases and J 7 bases, leaving 11 bases between the germline ends. The germline V gene has CDR1 LGHNT and CDR2 FRNRAP. The CDR3 is CAGIPGTQYF. The CDR3 nucleotides are TGTGCTGGCATTCCGGGGACCCAGTACTTC.

The genes are TRBV3-1 (or the pseudogene TRBV3-2) and TRBJ2-2; 10 bases align to TRBD2. The CDR3 has 15 residues. Germline loops: CDR1 LGHDT, CDR2 YNNKEL (reference sequence). V dropped 4 bases and J dropped 6; count of bases not matched to a gene: 5. The CDR3 DNA reads TGTGCCAGCAGCCGCCGAGCGGGGGGGCCCGGGGAGCTGTTTTTT. This sequence encodes CASSRRAGGPGELFF.

This clone has only a few counts. The rearrangement joins TRBV5-4 to TRBJ2-2; 9 nucleotides line up with TRBD1. The trim removed 5 bases at V and 7 bases at J, leaving 12 bases unmatched. CDR3 length: 16 residues. Germline CDR1 reads SGHNT; CDR2 reads YYREEE (reference sequence). The CDR3 sequence: CASRREGQGLGGELFF. The CDR3, as DNA: TGTGCCAGCAGGAGAGAAGGACAGGGGTTGGGCGGGGAGCTGTTTTTT.

CDR3 residues: CASGLTRNSYEQYF. CDR3 in DNA: TGTGCCAGCGGACTGACACGCAACTCCTACGAGCAGTACTTC. The V and J genes are TRBV27 and TRBJ2-7, with D perhaps matching TRBD2 (5 bases). The CDR3 contains 14 residues. Trimming cost V 8 bases and J 0 bases, with 14 bases left between them. The germline V gene encodes CDR1 MNHEY and CDR2 SMNVEV (reference sequence).